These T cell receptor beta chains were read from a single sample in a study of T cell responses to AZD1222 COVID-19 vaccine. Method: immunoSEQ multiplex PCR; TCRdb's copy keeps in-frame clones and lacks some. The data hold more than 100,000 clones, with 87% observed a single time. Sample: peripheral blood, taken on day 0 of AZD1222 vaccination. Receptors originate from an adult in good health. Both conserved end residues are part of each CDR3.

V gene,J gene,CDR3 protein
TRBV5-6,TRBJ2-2,CASSLGRDRVTGELFF
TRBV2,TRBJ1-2,CASSGGLNYGYTF
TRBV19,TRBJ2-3,CASSPQAGPSTDTQYF
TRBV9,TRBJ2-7,CASSVGAGRIYEQYF
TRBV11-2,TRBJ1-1,CASSRGRNTEAFF
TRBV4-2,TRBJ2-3,CASSPKRGGTDTQYF
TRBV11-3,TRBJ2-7,CASRAGANSYEQYF
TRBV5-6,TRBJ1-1,CASSLGERDREGLAEAFF
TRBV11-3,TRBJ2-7,CASSPRTSRGEQYF
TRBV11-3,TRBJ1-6,CASRSGTGGDPPLHF
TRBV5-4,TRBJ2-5,CASSSGETQYF
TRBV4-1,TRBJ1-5,CASSQWGRGNQPQHF
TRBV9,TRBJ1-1,CASSVTGEADTEAFF
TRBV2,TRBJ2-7,CASSFQGSSYEQYF
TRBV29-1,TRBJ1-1,CSVFRVENTEAFF
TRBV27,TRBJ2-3,CASSLLVRGGLSTDTQYF
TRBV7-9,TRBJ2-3,CASSLGAAGARTDTQYF
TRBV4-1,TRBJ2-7,CASSQRTGDNYEQYF
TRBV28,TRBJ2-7,CASSLAGTGRYEQYF
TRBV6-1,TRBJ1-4,CASSDIFGPVNEKLFF
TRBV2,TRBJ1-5,CASSGDRAGGNQPQHF